The next 22 T cell receptor beta chains were all read from a single sample in a study of vaccination and CD4 T cells after COVID-19. Cultured CD4+ T-cell DNA underwent Oncomine TCR Beta short-read sequencing. TCRdb redid the calling of the PCR reads with MiXCR, one entry per CDR3 protein. The table shows about 14,000 distinct CDR3 sequences, with just under 30% occurring only once. Treatment in this sample: roughly 10-day PBMC culture with coronavirus spike peptide pools or control peptides (ViraFEST assay). No cognate antigen is known for these TCRs. The starting material was CD4+ T cells from blood, cultured in vitro, obtained before SARS-CoV-2 vaccination. Source of these receptors: a human donor who received a COVID-19 vaccine.

The V and J genes are TRBV29-1 and TRBJ1-1, with D unclear. The CDR3 has 14 residues. Per germline, CDR1 SQVTM and CDR2 ANQGSEA. V was cut by 4 bases and J by 1 base, with 13 bases left in between. The DNA for the CDR3 is TGCAGCGTTGCGGACCTAGAAAGGAACACTGAAGCTTTCTTT. Protein product: CSVADLERNTEAFF.

V gene TRBV20-1 combines with J gene TRBJ1-2, with a weak D call TRBD1 (5 bases). The V end was cut by 1 base, the J end by 2 bases, with 17 bases between. CDR1 and CDR2 from the germline V gene are DFQATT and SNEGSKA (reference sequence). The CDR3 is 16 amino acids. The CDR3 region is CSARAGGGVDNYGYTF. The CDR3 DNA reads as TGCAGTGCTAGAGCCGGCGGGGGGGTGGACAACTATGGCTACACCTTC.

This clonotype has a handful of counts. The J gene is TRBJ1-5, the V gene TRBV19; D gene uncertain. There are 14 residues in the CDR3. Looked up from germline, CDR1 is LNHDA and CDR2 is SQIVND (reference sequence). The V end lost 2 bases, the J end lost 3 bases, and 8 bases lay between the germline ends. As DNA, the CDR3 is TGTGCCAGTAGTATATCGGGGTTCAATCAGCCCCAGCATTTT. Protein sequence: CASSISGFNQPQHF.

The chain carries TRBV19 and TRBJ1-6; 7 bases map to TRBD1. The CDR3 totals 15 residues. The germline V gene has CDR1 LNHDA and CDR2 SQIVND (reference sequence). Trimming took 6 bases from V and 5 from J; bases not matched to a gene: 7. CDR3 in amino acids: CASRPPGTDNSPLHF. The DNA of the CDR3 is TGTGCCAGTAGGCCACCCGGGACAGATAATTCACCCCTCCACTTT.

In this sample, this clonotype turned up a few times. The rearrangement uses TRBV10-3 and TRBJ2-1; 8 nucleotides match TRBD1. V trimming: 4 bases; J trimming: 6 bases; junction bases outside the gene matches: 8. Germline-derived CDR1 and CDR2 are ENHRY and SYGVKD. CDR3 size: 15 residues. The CDR3 reads CAISVTGGSSNEQFF. CDR3 in DNA: TGTGCCATCAGTGTTACAGGGGGTTCATCCAATGAGCAGTTCTTC.

In its sample, this clonotype was seen a few times. The chain joins TRBV6-1 to TRBJ1-3, with D hard to call. Trimming cost V 0 bases and J 5 bases, with 5 bases left between them. This CDR3 spans 13 amino acids. Germline V CDR1 and CDR2: MNHNS, SASEGT. CDR3 region: CASSEAFRNTIYF. The CDR3 nucleotides read TGTGCCAGCAGTGAAGCGTTTAGAAACACCATATATTTT.

The genes are TRBV10-2 and TRBJ1-5; D might be TRBD1 (5 bases). V was trimmed by 2 bases and J by 3 bases, leaving 8 bases between them. The CDR3 has 14 amino acids. The germline V gene has CDR1 WSHSY and CDR2 SAAADI. CDR3 coding DNA: TGCGCCAGCAGTGAGAGACAGCCCAATCAGCCCCAGCATTTT. This codes for CASSERQPNQPQHF.

This chain links TRBV20-1 with TRBJ1-4; no firm D call. CDR3 length equals 14 residues. Trimming took 0 bases from V and 10 from J, leaving 15 bases between them. Looked up from germline, CDR1 is DFQATT and CDR2 is SNEGSKA (reference sequence). In DNA, the CDR3 is TGCAGTGCTAGAGATCTGGGAAGGCGCGCAAAACTGTTTTTT. Its protein product is CSARDLGRRAKLFF.

The chain couples TRBV12-3 or TRBV12-4 to TRBJ1-1, with 10 bases lining up with TRBD1. The CDR3 spans 14 residues. The V gene end was trimmed by 6 bases and the J gene end by 6 bases; junction bases not matched to a gene: 7. CDR3 nucleotide sequence: TGTGCCAGCAGCCGACAGGGGGCGAGGGCTGAAGCTTTCTTT. It yields the protein CASSRQGARAEAFF.

This chain links TRBV5-5 with TRBJ1-4; D is perhaps TRBD1 (6 bases). V was cut by 3 bases and J by 8 bases, with 17 bases left in between. The CDR3 runs 15 residues. Germline V CDR1 and CDR2: SGHKS, YYEKEE (reference sequence). This CDR3 is CASSSQGVSGEKLFF. CDR3 sequence (DNA): TGTGCCAGCAGCTCACAGGGAGTTTCAGGAGAAAAACTGTTTTTT.

The chain employs TRBV20-1 and TRBJ1-1; D unresolved. Trimming removed 0 bases at V and 3 bases at J, with 8 bases between. Germline-derived CDR1 and CDR2 are DFQATT and SNEGSKA (reference sequence). There are 13 residues in the CDR3. CDR3 protein: CSARDNFDTEAFF. The CDR3 DNA reads as TGCAGTGCTAGAGATAATTTCGACACTGAAGCTTTCTTT.

This clonotype was recorded a few times. The rearrangement links TRBV5-1 to TRBJ2-1; 7 nucleotides line up with TRBD1. The CDR3 runs 16 residues. Germline values: CDR1 SGHRS, CDR2 YFSETQ. J gave up 5 bases and V 4 bases, and 12 bases lay outside the gene matches. The CDR3 nucleotides are TGCGCCAGCAGCAGGGGTACAGGGGCTCCCAACAATGAGCAGTTCTTC. Amino acids: CASSRGTGAPNNEQFF. Combining the CDR3 with reference TRBV5-1 and TRBJ2-1 gives the whole variable domain KAGVTQTPRYLIKTRGQQVTLSCSPISGHRSVSWYQQTPGQGLQFLFEYFSETQRNKGNFPGRFSGRQFSNSRSEMNVSTLELGDSALYLCASSRGTGAPNNEQFFGPGTRLTVL.

The J gene is TRBJ1-4, the V gene TRBV6-1; 7 nucleotides agree with TRBD1. With V trimmed by 0 bases and J by 5 bases, 0 bases remained unmatched. Germline loops: CDR1 MNHNS, CDR2 SASEGT. There are 14 residues in the CDR3. The CDR3 protein is CASSEAGGNEKLFF. DNA of the CDR3: TGTGCCAGCAGTGAAGCAGGGGGCAATGAAAAACTGTTTTTT.

This clonotype has more than one count but fewer than ten. This chain's CDR3 is CSAQQGYNEQFF. DNA for the CDR3: TGCAGTGCCCAACAGGGTTACAATGAGCAGTTCTTC. V usage is TRBV20-1 and J usage is TRBJ2-1; tentative D call: TRBD1 (6 bases). This CDR3 has 12 amino acids. V was pared by 6 bases and J by 4 bases, with 10 bases between. CDR1 and CDR2 from the germline V gene are DFQATT and SNEGSKA (reference sequence).

V and J are TRBV5-1 and TRBJ1-1; D unclear. V dropped 0 bases and J dropped 0 bases, with 6 bases sitting between them. Germline CDR1 is SGHRS and CDR2 is YFSETQ. The CDR3 runs to 14 residues. The CDR3 DNA reads as TGCGCCAGCAGCTTGGAGGGAATGAACACTGAAGCTTTCTTT. Its translation is CASSLEGMNTEAFF.

This sequence joins TRBV10-2 and TRBJ1-5; possibly TRBD1 for D (5 bases). The CDR3 spans 13 residues. Trimming removed 9 bases at V and 4 bases at J, with 13 bases between. Germline CDR1 and CDR2: WSHSY and SAAADI. CDR3 region: CASTRGPNQPQHF. The CDR3, as DNA: TGCGCCAGTACAAGGGGTCCGAATCAGCCCCAGCATTTT.

This sequence joins TRBV19 and TRBJ2-6; D remains unclear. Trimming removed 4 bases from V and 0 bases from J, with 16 bases in between. The CDR3 has 18 amino acids. Per germline, CDR1 LNHDA and CDR2 SQIVND (reference sequence). The CDR3 DNA follows: TGTGCCAGTAGTACGTCCGGGCAGCGCATCTCTGGGGCCAACGTCCTGACTTTC. Translation: CASSTSGQRISGANVLTF. Using reference TRBV19 and TRBJ2-6 for the parts outside the CDR3, the full variable domain is DGGITQSPKYLFRKEGQNVTLSCEQNLNHDAMYWYRQDPGQGLRLIYYSQIVNDFQKGDIAEGYSVSREKKESFPLTVTSAQKNPTAFYLCASSTSGQRISGANVLTFGAGSRLTVL.

V is TRBV6-1 and J is TRBJ1-5; TRBD1 might be the D (5 bases). Germline CDR1 is MNHNS and CDR2 is SASEGT. V lost 1 base and J 6 bases, leaving 13 bases between the germline ends. This CDR3 comprises 15 residues. DNA for the CDR3: TGTGCCAGCAGTGAAGTGGGGGAGATTGGTCAGCCCCAGCATTTT. Translating it yields CASSEVGEIGQPQHF.

V usage is TRBV20-1 and J usage is TRBJ2-7; D assignment may be TRBD1 or TRBD2 (5 bases each). Germline CDR1 is DFQATT and CDR2 is SNEGSKA (reference sequence). The germline V and J ends were trimmed by 0 bases and 0 bases, with 15 bases remaining between them. The CDR3 loop spans 16 amino acids. CDR3 in amino acids: CSARDLGDWSSYEQYF. CDR3 sequence (DNA): TGCAGTGCTAGAGATCTGGGGGATTGGAGCTCCTACGAGCAGTACTTC.

The chain couples TRBV5-6 to TRBJ2-3, with a weak D call TRBD1 (6 bases). Germline values: CDR1 SGHDT, CDR2 YYEEEE. The CDR3 is 17 residues long. The germline V and J ends were trimmed by 0 bases and 0 bases, with 14 bases remaining between them. Here the CDR3 DNA reads TGTGCCAGCAGCTTGGATGGGGGCAGACTTAGCACAGATACGCAGTATTTT. Translating it yields CASSLDGGRLSTDTQYF.

This clonotype appeared a few times. The chain links TRBV7-2 to TRBJ2-3, with TRBD2 matching over 11 bases. With V trimmed by 6 bases and J by 6 bases, 5 bases remained unmatched. Per the germline V gene, CDR1 is SGHTA and CDR2 is FQGNSA. The CDR3 runs to 14 residues. CDR3 residues: CASSLAGGGDTQYF. The CDR3 DNA follows: TGTGCCAGCAGTCTAGCGGGGGGAGGGGATACGCAGTATTTT.

The CDR3 DNA sequence: TGTGCCAGCAGCTTAGCGGAGGCCGGGAAACTGTTTTTT. Translating gives CASSLAEAGKLFF. The gene calls are TRBV7-9 and TRBJ1-4; D not certain. Germline CDR1 is SEHNR and CDR2 is FQNEAQ (reference sequence). V lost 0 bases to trimming and J lost 11 bases, with 10 bases between them. The CDR3 sequence is 13 residues long.